Listed here are 24 T cell receptor beta chains from one sample, sequenced in a study of shared clonotypes between healthy human individuals. Using immunoSEQ multiplex PCR, the repertoire was profiled, and TCRdb retains in-frame clones only, with some absent. Here the sample spans fewer than 700,000 clones, roughly 79% being singletons. The source material was PBMCs. The receptors were gathered from a woman between 40 and 50 years old in good health. Some clones in this sample may be carry-over from other donors' samples.

This clone has a count of ten or more. The CDR3 here is CASSPQGGPYNEQFF. The CDR3 DNA is TGTGCCAGCAGCCCTCAAGGGGGCCCCTACAATGAGCAGTTCTTC. The chain recombines TRBV6-6 with TRBJ2-1; 7 nucleotides align to TRBD1. The germline CDR1 and CDR2 sequences are MNHNY and SVGAGI (reference sequence). J lost 2 bases, V lost 6 bases, and 7 bases had no gene match. This CDR3 spans 15 amino acids.

The chain employs TRBV28 and TRBJ1-6; tentative D call: TRBD1 (5 bases). Deletions cut 4 bases from V and 11 bases from J, with 9 bases between. This CDR3 is built from 12 residues. Germline values: CDR1 MDHEN, CDR2 SYDVKM. Written as DNA, the CDR3 is TGTGCCAGCAGTTCCCCGACAGCACCCCTCCACTTT. Residues: CASSSPTAPLHF.

V gene TRBV7-8 combines with J gene TRBJ2-5; TRBD2 matches 7 bases. CDR1 SGHVS and CDR2 FQNEAQ come from the germline V gene. The CDR3 has 13 amino acids. The V segment lost 5 bases and the J segment 5 bases; nucleotides outside the gene matches: 5. The CDR3 nucleotides read TGTGCCAGCAGCCGCGGGAGCAGGGAGACCCAGTACTTC. It is translated as CASSRGSRETQYF.

This clone was detected a few times. The chain is built from TRBV7-8 and TRBJ2-2; the D gene is possibly TRBD1 (5 bases). The CDR3 runs 17 residues. V shed 1 base and J shed 3 bases, with 15 bases lying between them. Germline loops: CDR1 SGHVS, CDR2 FQNEAQ. CDR3 amino acids: CASSLVSWTMDTGELFF. The CDR3 region has the DNA TGTGCCAGCAGCTTAGTGTCCTGGACAATGGACACCGGGGAGCTGTTTTTT.

Comments on this clone: This CDR3 is also generated by other DNA sequences in the sample. The chain carries TRBV7-2 and TRBJ2-3, with TRBD2 matching over 10 bases. The ends lost 4 bases at V and 3 bases at J; junction bases unmatched: 7. Per germline, CDR1 SGHTA and CDR2 FQGNSA. The CDR3 has 16 amino acids. The CDR3 bases are TGTGCCAGCAGCTCCCGGCTAGCGGGAGTGACAGATACGCAGTATTTT. It translates to CASSSRLAGVTDTQYF. Variable domain in full (rest from reference TRBV7-2 and TRBJ2-3): GAGVSQSPSNKVTEKGKDVELRCDPISGHTALYWYRQSLGQGLEFLIYFQGNSAPDKSGLPSDRFSAERTGGSVSTLTIQRTQQEDSAVYLCASSSRLAGVTDTQYFGPGTRLTVL.

CDR3 protein: CATAGTDSNEKLFF. In DNA, the CDR3 is TGTGCCACCGCGGGGACAGATTCTAATGAAAAACTGTTTTTT. The J gene is TRBJ1-4, the V gene TRBV10-3; TRBD1 aligns across 7 bases. Germline V gene lookup returns CDR1 ENHRY and CDR2 SYGVKD. The CDR3 runs 14 residues. V gave up 10 bases and J gave up 3 bases; unmatched junction bases: 8.

Of note for this clone: It is likely a read error: a sequence one base away is far more abundant. CDR3 in amino acids: CASSLQWQGYGCTF. Written as DNA, the CDR3 is TGTGCCAGCAGTTTACAGTGGCAGGGGTATGGCTGCACCTTC. The V call is TRBV27, the J call TRBJ1-2, with a weak D call TRBD1 (6 bases). The CDR3 length is 14 residues. CDR1 is MNHEY and CDR2 is SMNVEV in the germline V gene (reference sequence).

The chain joins TRBV5-1 to TRBJ2-1; the match to TRBD1 covers 8 bases. The V segment lost 7 bases and the J segment 5 bases; nucleotides outside the gene matches: 8. Germline CDR1 is SGHRS and CDR2 is YFSETQ. The CDR3 covers 14 residues. In nucleotides, the CDR3 is TGCGCCAGCTCTCAGGACAGGGTAGACAATGAGCAGTTCTTC. Its protein is CASSQDRVDNEQFF.

V gene TRBV7-9 combines with J gene TRBJ1-1, with TRBD1 matching 11 bases. J was trimmed by 4 bases and V by 4 bases; bases with no gene match: 5. Germline V CDR1 and CDR2: SEHNR, FQNEAQ (reference sequence). The CDR3 extends over 15 amino acids. The CDR3, as DNA: TGTGCCAGCAGCTCCCCCGGGACAGGGGGCACTGAAGCTTTCTTT. Amino acid sequence: CASSSPGTGGTEAFF.

The CDR3 loop reads CASSLRPGVTGELFF. CDR3 sequence (DNA): TGCGCCAGCAGCTTGCGACCAGGGGTCACCGGGGAGCTGTTTTTT. The chain combines TRBV5-1 with TRBJ2-2; D is possibly TRBD1 (6 bases). Germline lookup yields CDR1 SGHRS and CDR2 YFSETQ. The CDR3 runs to 15 residues. The V end lost 1 base, the J end lost 4 bases, and 11 bases lay between the germline ends.

The V gene is TRBV28, the J gene TRBJ2-7; 11 bases line up with TRBD1. There are 16 residues in the CDR3. With V trimmed by 6 bases and J by 6 bases, 13 bases remained unmatched. Germline V gene data show CDR1 as MDHEN and CDR2 as SYDVKM. CDR3 coding DNA: TGTGCCAGCAGATCAAACCCGGGACAGGGGGGCGGCGAGCAGTACTTC. As protein: CASRSNPGQGGGEQYF.

This rearrangement joins TRBV28 to TRBJ2-7; a possible D gene is TRBD2 (5 bases). The V gene's germline CDR1 is MDHEN and CDR2 SYDVKM. The CDR3 length is 12 residues. DNA of the CDR3: TGTGTCTCCGGGAACTTAGCCTACGAGCAGTACTTC. Translation gives CVSGNLAYEQYF.

This sequence joins TRBV7-2 and TRBJ1-5, with D uncertain. Germline V gene data show CDR1 as SGHTA and CDR2 as FQGNSA. The CDR3 runs 13 residues. Trimming cost V 1 base and J 7 bases, with 8 bases left between them. CDR3 DNA sequence: TGTGCCAGCAGCTTAGACGGTTTGCAGCCCCAGCATTTT. It yields the protein CASSLDGLQPQHF.

The sample holds one count of this clone. V and J are TRBV30 and TRBJ1-5; tentative D call: TRBD1 (5 bases). V lost 1 base, J lost 3 bases, and 16 bases lay in between. The germline CDR1 and CDR2 sequences are GTSNPN and SVGIG (reference sequence). The CDR3 runs to 16 residues. This chain's CDR3 is CAWSANSGGYNQPQHF. For the CDR3, the DNA is TGTGCCTGGAGTGCAAACTCGGGGGGTTACAATCAGCCCCAGCATTTT. The full variable domain, rest sourced from reference TRBV30 and TRBJ1-5, is SQTIHQWPATLVQPVGSPLSLECTVEGTSNPNLYWYRQAAGRGLQLLFYSVGIGQISSEVPQNLSASRPQDRQFILSSKKLLLSDSGFYLCAWSANSGGYNQPQHFGDGTRLSIL.

The V call is TRBV10-1, the J call TRBJ2-7; 8 bases are shared with TRBD1. The germline CDR1 and CDR2 sequences are WNHNN and SYGVQD (reference sequence). This CDR3 has 16 residues. The trim removed 7 bases at V and 3 bases at J, leaving 14 bases unmatched. The CDR3 nucleotides read TGCGCCAGCAAAGAGGACCCGGGACAGGTCGGCTACGAGCAGTACTTC. Amino acid sequence: CASKEDPGQVGYEQYF.

The genes are TRBV10-3 and TRBJ2-6; D is possibly TRBD1 (6 bases). The CDR3 is made up of 15 amino acids. The germline V and J ends were trimmed by 4 bases and 2 bases, with 9 bases remaining between them. CDR1 is ENHRY and CDR2 is SYGVKD in the germline V gene. DNA for the CDR3: TGTGCCATCAGTGGGACAGAGACTGGGGCCAACGTCCTGACTTTC. Residues: CAISGTETGANVLTF.

The rearrangement links TRBV7-2 to TRBJ2-3; 10 nucleotides line up with TRBD2. The J segment lost 5 bases and the V segment lost 4 bases, leaving 3 bases of the junction unmatched. In germline, CDR1 is SGHTA, CDR2 FQGNSA. The CDR3 runs 14 residues. In DNA form, the CDR3 reads TGTGCCAGCAGCTCTCGACTAGCGGGAGATACGCAGTATTTT. This translates into CASSSRLAGDTQYF.

The V and J genes are TRBV6-1 and TRBJ2-2, with TRBD1 matching over 11 bases. V was clipped by 3 bases and J by 5 bases; unmatched bases: 2. The CDR3 totals 15 residues. Germline V gene lookup returns CDR1 MNHNS and CDR2 SASEGT. The CDR3 reads CASSEGQGETGELFF. In nucleotides, the CDR3 is TGTGCCAGCAGTGAGGGACAGGGGGAAACCGGGGAGCTGTTTTTT.

The J gene is TRBJ1-1, the V gene TRBV2; D gene unclear. This CDR3 spans 11 amino acids. V was shortened by 6 bases and J by 11 bases, with 13 bases between the two germline ends. The germline gives CDR1 SNHLY, CDR2 FYNNEI. The CDR3 here is CASREGMSAFF. The CDR3 DNA reads as TGTGCCAGCAGGGAGGGAATGAGTGCTTTCTTT.

This clone showed up just a few times. This specimen includes other DNA sequences encoding the same CDR3. V is TRBV30 and J is TRBJ1-1; D not certain. Between the trimmed V and J ends, which lost 2 bases and 0 bases, there was a span of 1 base. The CDR3 totals 11 residues. Germline-derived CDR1 and CDR2 are GTSNPN and SVGIG (reference sequence). DNA of the CDR3: TGTGCCTGGAGTTTGAACACTGAAGCTTTCTTT. Protein sequence: CAWSLNTEAFF.

V is TRBV29-1 and J is TRBJ1-1; D is undetermined. Trimming pared 2 bases from V and 1 base from J, leaving 2 bases between. Germline V gene lookup returns CDR1 SQVTM and CDR2 ANQGSEA. The CDR3 runs 11 residues. In DNA form, the CDR3 reads TGCAGCGTTGAATGGAACACTGAAGCTTTCTTT. Its protein is CSVEWNTEAFF.

The sample holds a few counts of this clone. The chain is built from TRBV30 and TRBJ1-1; D ambiguous. This CDR3 contains 14 residues. V lost 1 base to trimming and J lost 9 bases, with 18 bases between them. The germline CDR1 and CDR2 sequences are GTSNPN and SVGIG (reference sequence). This CDR3 reads CAWSGYPILAQAFF. CDR3 in DNA: TGTGCCTGGAGTGGATACCCGATCCTCGCCCAAGCTTTCTTT.

The chain recombines TRBV2 with TRBJ2-1; weak D call: TRBD2 (6 bases). The CDR3 totals 16 residues. CDR1 and CDR2 from the germline V gene are SNHLY and FYNNEI. V shed 1 base and J shed 0 bases, with 10 bases lying between them. The CDR3 bases are TGTGCCAGCAGTGAAGGGGTTAGCGGCTCCTACAATGAGCAGTTCTTC. It codes for CASSEGVSGSYNEQFF.

Here the CDR3 reads CASSSLPGQGLSEQYF. The DNA of the CDR3 is TGTGCCAGCAGTTCCCTCCCGGGACAGGGGTTGTCCGAGCAGTACTTC. The V call is TRBV6-5, the J call TRBJ2-7; 10 bases are a match to TRBD1. Germline loops: CDR1 MNHEY, CDR2 SVGAGI. V dropped 4 bases and J dropped 6; count of bases not matched to a gene: 12. The CDR3 has 16 amino acids.